The 10 T cell receptor beta chains below were found in one sample sequenced in a study of blood T cell repertoires in COVID-19. Assay used: immunoSEQ multiplex PCR; TCRdb lists only in-frame clones, some missing. The sample lists about 130,000 clones, just under 85% occurring once. Source material: peripheral blood. These receptors were obtained from a woman of 80 years or more with acute or convalescent COVID-19.

The chain has TRBV12-3 or TRBV12-4 and TRBJ1-5; no reliable D call. The V end was cut by 5 bases, the J end by 5 bases, with 10 bases between. The CDR3 is 13 amino acids. The chain's CDR3 is CASSPQRDQPQHF. DNA for the CDR3: TGTGCCAGCAGTCCTCAGAGGGATCAGCCCCAGCATTTT.

This chain links TRBV9 with TRBJ1-2, with D unresolved. CDR1 and CDR2 (germline): SGDLS, YYNGEE. The CDR3 is 13 residues long. V lost 0 bases, J lost 3 bases, and 6 bases lay in between. The DNA for the CDR3 is TGTGCCAGCAGCGTAGGTGCAGACTATGGCTACACCTTC. Translated: CASSVGADYGYTF.

The J gene is TRBJ1-4, the V gene TRBV25-1; TRBD1 matches at 7 bases. Germline V CDR1 and CDR2: MGHDK, SYGVNS. The CDR3 runs to 13 residues. V dropped 6 bases and J dropped 8; count of bases not matched to a gene: 6. The DNA for the CDR3 is TGTGCCAGCAGGGGACAGTCCGGGGAAAAACTGTTTTTT. It codes for CASRGQSGEKLFF.

The V call is TRBV19, the J call TRBJ2-1, with 11 bases that match TRBD2. V gave up 5 bases and J gave up 9 bases; unmatched junction bases: 9. The germline V gene has CDR1 LNHDA and CDR2 SQIVND (reference sequence). The CDR3 is made up of 15 amino acids. This CDR3 is CASSSRLAGTREQFF. The CDR3 bases are TGTGCCAGTAGTTCAAGACTAGCGGGGACGCGTGAGCAGTTCTTC. Full variable domain (rest looked up from reference TRBV19 and TRBJ2-1): DGGITQSPKYLFRKEGQNVTLSCEQNLNHDAMYWYRQDPGQGLRLIYYSQIVNDFQKGDIAEGYSVSREKKESFPLTVTSAQKNPTAFYLCASSSRLAGTREQFFGPGTRLTVL.

The rearrangement uses TRBV11-2 and TRBJ2-3; perhaps TRBD2 as D (7 bases). The CDR3 spans 15 residues. V was clipped by 1 base and J by 5 bases, with 13 bases between them. Germline lookup yields CDR1 SGHAT and CDR2 FQNNGV. Here the CDR3 DNA reads TGTGCCAGCAGCTTAGTTCGGGGGGCCGTAGATACGCAGTATTTT. Protein product: CASSLVRGAVDTQYF.

This clone was observed a handful of times. This rearrangement joins TRBV4-1 to TRBJ1-2; TRBD1 matches at 8 bases. The V segment lost 1 base and the J segment 4 bases; nucleotides outside the gene matches: 5. Per germline, CDR1 MGHRA and CDR2 YSYEKL. The CDR3 is 15 residues long. The CDR3 nucleotides read TGCGCCAGCAGCCAAGTGGAAGGACAGGGCTATGGCTACACCTTC. Its translation: CASSQVEGQGYGYTF.

A single count supports this clone. The chain carries TRBV13 and TRBJ2-7; 7 bases are a match to TRBD1. The CDR3 runs 15 residues. CDR1 PRHDT and CDR2 FYEKMQ come from the germline V gene (reference sequence). V shed 5 bases, J shed 2 bases, and the junction held 9 bases outside the gene matches. The DNA for the CDR3 is TGTGCCAGCAGCACCCGGACCCAGGGGGCCTACGAGCAGTACTTC. Residues: CASSTRTQGAYEQYF. Based on the CDR3 plus reference TRBV13 and TRBJ2-7, the full variable domain is AAGVIQSPRHLIKEKRETATLKCYPIPRHDTVYWYQQGPGQDPQFLISFYEKMQSDKGSIPDRFSAQQFSDYHSELNMSSLELGDSALYFCASSTRTQGAYEQYFGPGTRLTVT.

V and J are TRBV4-2 and TRBJ1-2, with D tentatively TRBD1 (5 bases). Per the germline V gene, CDR1 is LGHNA and CDR2 is YNFKEQ. V gave up 0 bases and J gave up 4 bases, with 12 bases separating them. CDR3 length: 15 amino acids. CDR3 coding DNA: TGTGCCAGCAGCCAAGAATTCGCAGGGCTCTATGGCTACACCTTC. It yields the protein CASSQEFAGLYGYTF.

The chain's CDR3 is CASSVLEYNEKLFF. Here the CDR3 DNA reads TGTGCCAGTAGTGTTTTAGAGTATAATGAAAAACTGTTTTTT. The gene calls are TRBV19 and TRBJ1-4; D remains unclear. This CDR3 is 14 amino acids long. Between the trimmed V and J ends, which lost 5 bases and 4 bases, there was a span of 11 bases. Germline V gene sequence: CDR1 LNHDA, CDR2 SQIVND (reference sequence).

This sequence joins TRBV5-6 and TRBJ1-1; 7 nucleotides line up with TRBD1. V dropped 3 bases and J dropped 12; count of bases not matched to a gene: 11. Germline V gene lookup returns CDR1 SGHDT and CDR2 YYEEEE. The length of the CDR3 is 13 residues. The CDR3 region has the DNA TGTGCCAGCAGCTGGACAGGTACTACTCACTCTTTCTTT. The encoded protein is CASSWTGTTHSFF. The full variable domain, rest sourced from reference TRBV5-6 and TRBJ1-1, is DAGVTQSPTHLIKTRGQQVTLRCSPKSGHDTVSWYQQALGQGPQFIFQYYEEEERQRGNFPDRFSGHQFPNYSSELNVNALLLGDSALYLCASSWTGTTHSFFGQGTRLTVV.